The 8 T cell receptor beta chains below come from one sample, sequenced in a study of radiotherapy plus CTLA-4 blockade in lung cancer. Assay: immunoSEQ multiplex PCR; the TCRdb copy retains only in-frame clones and omits some. Of 95,000 to 150,000 clones listed, 85% to 90% are singletons. The sample here was peripheral blood, taken from a patient treated with radiotherapy plus ipilimumab. The source of these receptors is a human donor with non-small cell lung cancer that progressed on radiotherapy plus ipilimumab.

This chain uses TRBV5-1 with TRBJ2-3; D is uncertain. Trimming took 0 bases from V and 2 from J, leaving 7 bases between them. Germline CDR1 is SGHRS and CDR2 is YFSETQ. This CDR3 is built from 14 residues. CDR3 DNA sequence: TGCGCCAGCAGCTTGGACGGGCCCACAGATACGCAGTATTTT. Its protein product is CASSLDGPTDTQYF. Full variable domain (outside the CDR3, taken from reference TRBV5-1 and TRBJ2-3): KAGVTQTPRYLIKTRGQQVTLSCSPISGHRSVSWYQQTPGQGLQFLFEYFSETQRNKGNFPGRFSGRQFSNSRSEMNVSTLELGDSALYLCASSLDGPTDTQYFGPGTRLTVL.

The rearrangement uses TRBV11-2 and TRBJ2-3, with TRBD2 matching over 9 bases. This CDR3 comprises 17 residues. V shed 1 base and J 7 bases; nucleotides not matched to a gene: 12. Germline V gives CDR1 SGHAT, CDR2 FQNNGV. This CDR3 is CASSLGRLAGEGNTQYF. The DNA for the CDR3 is TGTGCCAGCAGCTTAGGCCGGTTAGCGGGAGAGGGAAATACGCAGTATTTT.

The chain uses TRBV5-1 and TRBJ2-1; 8 nucleotides agree with TRBD2. CDR1 and CDR2 from the germline V gene are SGHRS and YFSETQ. The CDR3 runs to 16 residues. V shed 4 bases and J 6 bases; nucleotides not matched to a gene: 12. The CDR3 region has the DNA TGCGCCAGCAGCCCCGAGGTAGCGGGATGGGGCAATGAGCAGTTCTTC. Protein sequence: CASSPEVAGWGNEQFF.

In its sample, this clone was seen once. The CDR3 region has the DNA TGTGCCAGCAGCTTGCAGCGGCCCTACAATGAGCAGTTCTTC. Translated: CASSLQRPYNEQFF. The chain carries TRBV5-8 and TRBJ2-1; D is possibly TRBD2 (5 bases). The CDR3 spans 14 residues. V was shortened by 1 base and J by 2 bases, with 7 bases between the two germline ends. Germline V CDR1 and CDR2: SGHTS, YDEGEE. Full variable domain (remainder filled in from reference TRBV5-8 and TRBJ2-1): EAGVTQSPTHLIKTRGQQATLRCSPISGHTSVYWYQQALGLGLQFLLWYDEGEERNRGNFPPRFSGRQFPNYSSELNVNALELEDSALYLCASSLQRPYNEQFFGPGTRLTVL.

The chain uses TRBV11-2 and TRBJ2-7, with D perhaps matching TRBD2 (6 bases). Germline loops: CDR1 SGHAT, CDR2 FQNNGV. The CDR3 is 15 amino acids. The V gene lost 4 bases and the J gene lost 0 bases, with 13 bases spanning the gap. CDR3 in DNA: TGTGCCAGCAGCTCCATTAGCGGAAGCTCCTACGAGCAGTACTTC. This sequence encodes CASSSISGSSYEQYF.

The V gene is TRBV23-1, the J gene TRBJ2-1, with 14 bases aligning to TRBD2. TRBV23-1 is flagged as an ORF with uncertain function. The CDR3 contains 18 residues. The V gene end was trimmed by 2 bases and the J gene end by 4 bases; junction bases not matched to a gene: 7. Here the CDR3 reads CASSQRRGTSGSYNEQFF. The CDR3 region has the DNA TGCGCCAGCAGTCAAAGGAGGGGGACTAGCGGGAGTTACAATGAGCAGTTCTTC.

The chain is built from TRBV4-1 and TRBJ1-1; D remains unclear. The CDR3 runs to 15 residues. Germline V lookup: CDR1 MGHRA, CDR2 YSYEKL. Trimming cost V 1 base and J 0 bases, with 9 bases left between them. As DNA, the CDR3 is TGCGCCAGCAGCCAAGGAGGGAGCCTGAACACTGAAGCTTTCTTT. It translates to CASSQGGSLNTEAFF.

The chain employs TRBV6-1 and TRBJ1-5, with TRBD1 matching 7 bases. The CDR3 is 16 amino acids. CDR1 is MNHNS and CDR2 is SASEGT in the germline V gene. The trim removed 3 bases at V and 3 bases at J, leaving 8 bases unmatched. CDR3 region: CASSDYTGAPNQPQHF. Written as DNA, the CDR3 is TGTGCCAGCAGTGACTATACAGGGGCCCCCAATCAGCCCCAGCATTTT.